This is a list of T cell receptor beta chains from one sample in a study of blood T cell repertoires in COVID-19. Assay used: immunoSEQ multiplex PCR; TCRdb lists only in-frame clones, some missing. The sample lists about 200,000 clones; around nine tenths were seen once. What was sequenced was peripheral blood. The origin of the receptors is a man aged 18 to 29 with active or convalescent COVID-19. Both conserved end residues are part of each CDR3. A D gene is named only where the DNA matches it firmly. The size of a clone is reported for some rows only, either as once, few or many, or as a class for expanded clones.

v_call	j_call	d_call	clone_size	cdr3_aa	cdr3_nt
TRBV3-1/TRBV3-2	TRBJ1-6	.	.	CASSQIRTASSYNSPLHF	TGTGCCAGCAGCCAAATCCGGACAGCAAGCTCCTATAATTCACCCCTCCACTTT
TRBV13	TRBJ2-1	TRBD2	few	CAGRTTSGGAYSSSYNEQFF	TGTGCCGGAAGGACGACTAGCGGGGGGGCCTATAGTAGCTCCTACAATGAGCAGTTCTTC
TRBV29-1	TRBJ2-3	TRBD2	.	CSASGGGDFGPSTDTQYF	TGCAGCGCTAGCGGCGGCGGTGACTTCGGTCCTAGCACAGATACGCAGTATTTT
TRBV7-3	TRBJ2-5	.	.	CASSQDPLPSSAQYF	TGTGCCAGCAGCCAAGATCCCCTGCCCTCTTCGGCCCAGTACTTC
TRBV7-3	TRBJ2-7	TRBD1	.	CASSSGTGSDEQYF	TGTGCCAGCAGCTCCGGGACAGGGAGCGACGAGCAGTACTTC
TRBV12-5	TRBJ2-5	TRBD1	.	CASGSGTGVLTQYF	TGTGCTAGTGGCTCCGGGACAGGGGTATTGACCCAGTACTTC
TRBV5-1	TRBJ1-1	TRBD1	.	CASRHDRGEGEAFF	TGCGCCAGCAGGCACGACAGGGGAGAGGGTGAAGCTTTCTTT
TRBV2	TRBJ1-1	TRBD1	.	CASSRDTGENTEAFF	TGTGCCAGCAGTAGGGATACAGGGGAAAACACTGAAGCTTTCTTT
TRBV19	TRBJ1-1	TRBD1	.	CASSIWGQGNTEAFF	TGTGCCAGTAGTATTTGGGGACAGGGGAACACTGAAGCTTTCTTT
TRBV2	TRBJ1-1	.	.	CASSSDRYTEAFF	TGTGCCAGCAGTTCGGACAGATACACTGAAGCTTTCTTT
TRBV5-6	TRBJ1-1	TRBD1	.	CASSSGTGRGNTEAFF	TGTGCCAGCAGCTCAGGGACAGGGCGGGGGAACACTGAAGCTTTCTTT
TRBV25-1	TRBJ1-2	.	.	CASSESGKNNYGYTF	TGTGCCAGCAGTGAGTCAGGGAAAAATAACTATGGCTACACCTTC
TRBV23-1	TRBJ1-2	.	once	CASSQRPPRPNYGYTF	TGCGCCAGCAGTCAACGTCCCCCGCGCCCCAACTATGGCTACACCTTC
TRBV7-9	TRBJ1-1	.	once	CASSRPGITEAFF	TGTGCCAGCAGCCGGCCGGGGATCACTGAAGCTTTCTTT
TRBV14	TRBJ2-2	TRBD2	.	CASSQLSGSLGGELFF	TGTGCCAGCAGCCAACTCAGCGGGAGTCTTGGCGGGGAGCTGTTTTTT
TRBV27	TRBJ1-1	.	.	CASSLDRGTEAFF	TGTGCCAGCAGTTTAGACCGAGGCACTGAAGCTTTCTTT
TRBV4-1	TRBJ2-1	.	.	CASSQAGYNEQFF	TGCGCCAGCAGCCAAGCGGGATACAATGAGCAGTTCTTC
TRBV7-6	TRBJ2-3	TRBD2	.	CASSDLGGKDTQYF	TGTGCCAGCAGCGACCTCGGGGGGAAAGATACGCAGTATTTT
TRBV4-2	TRBJ2-7	.	.	CASSQARSYEQYF	TGTGCCAGCAGCCAGGCTAGGTCCTACGAGCAGTACTTC
TRBV7-6	TRBJ2-7	.	once	CASSLAQIGQTEQYF	TGTGCCAGCAGCTTAGCGCAAATAGGCCAGACAGAGCAGTACTTC
TRBV4-1	TRBJ2-1	.	.	CASSQGPGVSSYNEQFF	TGCGCCAGCAGCCAAGGGCCGGGGGTGAGCTCCTACAATGAGCAGTTCTTC
TRBV9	TRBJ1-2	TRBD1	.	CASSGDRGHHYGYTF	TGTGCCAGCAGCGGGGACAGGGGGCATCACTATGGCTACACCTTC
TRBV11-2	TRBJ1-2	.	.	CASSPGQDYGYTF	TGTGCCAGCAGCCCCGGTCAGGACTATGGCTACACCTTC